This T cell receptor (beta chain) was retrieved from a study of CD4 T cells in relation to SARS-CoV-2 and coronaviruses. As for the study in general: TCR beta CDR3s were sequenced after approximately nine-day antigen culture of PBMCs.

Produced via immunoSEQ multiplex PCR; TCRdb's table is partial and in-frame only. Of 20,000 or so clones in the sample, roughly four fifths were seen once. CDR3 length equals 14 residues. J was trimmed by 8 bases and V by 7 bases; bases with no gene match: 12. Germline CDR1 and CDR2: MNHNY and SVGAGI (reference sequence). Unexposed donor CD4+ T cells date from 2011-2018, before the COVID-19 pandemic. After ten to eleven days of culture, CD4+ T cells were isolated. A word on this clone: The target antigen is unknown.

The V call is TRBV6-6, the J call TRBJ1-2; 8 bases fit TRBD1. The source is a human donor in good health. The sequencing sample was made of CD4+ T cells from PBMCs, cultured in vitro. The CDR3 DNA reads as TGTGCCAGCAAGGTCCCCGGACAGGGTGAGGGCTACACCTTC. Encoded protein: CASKVPGQGEGYTF.